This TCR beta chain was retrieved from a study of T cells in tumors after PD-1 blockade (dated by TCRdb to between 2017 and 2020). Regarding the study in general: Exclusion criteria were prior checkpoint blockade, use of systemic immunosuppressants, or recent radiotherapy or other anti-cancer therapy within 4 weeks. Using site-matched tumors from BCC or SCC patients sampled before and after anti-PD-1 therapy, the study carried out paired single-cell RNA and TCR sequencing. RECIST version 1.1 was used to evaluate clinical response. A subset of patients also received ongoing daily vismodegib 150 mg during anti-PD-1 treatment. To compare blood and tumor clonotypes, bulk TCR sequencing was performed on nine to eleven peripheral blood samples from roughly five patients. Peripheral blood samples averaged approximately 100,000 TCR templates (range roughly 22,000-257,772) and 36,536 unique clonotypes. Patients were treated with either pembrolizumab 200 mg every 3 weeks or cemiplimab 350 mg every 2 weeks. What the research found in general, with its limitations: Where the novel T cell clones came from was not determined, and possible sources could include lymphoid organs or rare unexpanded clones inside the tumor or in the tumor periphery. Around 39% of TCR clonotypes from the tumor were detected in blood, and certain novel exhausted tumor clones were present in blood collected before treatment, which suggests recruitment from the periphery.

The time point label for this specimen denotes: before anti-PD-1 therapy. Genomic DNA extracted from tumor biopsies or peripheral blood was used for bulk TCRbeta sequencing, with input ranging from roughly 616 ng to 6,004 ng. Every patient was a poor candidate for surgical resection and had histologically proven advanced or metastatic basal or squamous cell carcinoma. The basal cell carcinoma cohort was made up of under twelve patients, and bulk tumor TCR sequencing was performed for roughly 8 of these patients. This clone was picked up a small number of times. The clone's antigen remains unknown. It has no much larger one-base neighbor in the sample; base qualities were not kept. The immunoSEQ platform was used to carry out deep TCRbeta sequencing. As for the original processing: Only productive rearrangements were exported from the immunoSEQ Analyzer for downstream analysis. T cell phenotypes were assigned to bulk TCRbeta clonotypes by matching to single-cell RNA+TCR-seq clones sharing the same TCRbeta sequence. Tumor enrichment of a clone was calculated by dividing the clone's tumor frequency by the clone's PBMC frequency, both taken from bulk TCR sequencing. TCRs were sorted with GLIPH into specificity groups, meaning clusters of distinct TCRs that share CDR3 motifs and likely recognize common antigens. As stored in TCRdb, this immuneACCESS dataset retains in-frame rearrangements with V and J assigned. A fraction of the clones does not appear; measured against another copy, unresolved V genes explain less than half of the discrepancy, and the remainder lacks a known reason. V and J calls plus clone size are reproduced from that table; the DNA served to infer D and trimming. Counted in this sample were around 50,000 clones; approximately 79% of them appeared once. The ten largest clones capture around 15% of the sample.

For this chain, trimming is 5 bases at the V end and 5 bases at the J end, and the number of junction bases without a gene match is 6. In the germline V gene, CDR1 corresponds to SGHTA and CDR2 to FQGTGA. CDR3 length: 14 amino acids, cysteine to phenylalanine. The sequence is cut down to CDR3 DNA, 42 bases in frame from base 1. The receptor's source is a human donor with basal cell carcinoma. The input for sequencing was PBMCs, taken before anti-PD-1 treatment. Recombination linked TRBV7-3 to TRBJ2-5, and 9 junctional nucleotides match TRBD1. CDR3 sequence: CASSPTGGRETQYF. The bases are TGTGCCAGCAGCCCCACAGGGGGCAGGGAGACCCAGTACTTC.